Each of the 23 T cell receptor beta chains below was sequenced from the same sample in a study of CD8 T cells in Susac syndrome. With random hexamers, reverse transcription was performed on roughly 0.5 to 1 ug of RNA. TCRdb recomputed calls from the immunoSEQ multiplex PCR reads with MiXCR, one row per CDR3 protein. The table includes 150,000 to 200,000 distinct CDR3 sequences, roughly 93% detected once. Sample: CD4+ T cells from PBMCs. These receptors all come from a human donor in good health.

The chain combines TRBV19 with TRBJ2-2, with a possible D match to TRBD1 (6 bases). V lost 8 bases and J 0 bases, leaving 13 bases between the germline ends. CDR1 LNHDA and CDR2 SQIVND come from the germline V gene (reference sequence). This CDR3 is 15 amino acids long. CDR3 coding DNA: TGTGCCAGTTCTACCGGGACACCGAACACCGGGGAGCTGTTTTTT. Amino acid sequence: CASSTGTPNTGELFF.

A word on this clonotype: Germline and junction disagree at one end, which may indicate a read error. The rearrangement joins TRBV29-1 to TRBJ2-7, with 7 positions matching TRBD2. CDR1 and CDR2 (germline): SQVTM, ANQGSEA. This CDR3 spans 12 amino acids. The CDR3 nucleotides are TGTGGGACCGGGGGAGGGCCAAACGAGCAGTACTTC. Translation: CGTGGGPNEQYF.

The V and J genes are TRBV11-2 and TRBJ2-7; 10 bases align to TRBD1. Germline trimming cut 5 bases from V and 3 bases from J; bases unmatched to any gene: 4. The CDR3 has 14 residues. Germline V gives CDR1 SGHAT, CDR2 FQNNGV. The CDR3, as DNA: TGTGCCAGCAGCGTCGGACAGGGGGGCTACGAGCAGTACTTC. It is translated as CASSVGQGGYEQYF.

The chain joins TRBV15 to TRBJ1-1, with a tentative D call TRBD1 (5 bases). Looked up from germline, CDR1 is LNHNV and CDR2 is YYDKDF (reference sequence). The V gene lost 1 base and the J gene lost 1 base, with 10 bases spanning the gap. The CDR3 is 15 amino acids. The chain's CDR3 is CATSRVEGWNTEAFF. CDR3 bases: TGTGCCACCAGCAGAGTGGAGGGGTGGAACACTGAAGCTTTCTTT.

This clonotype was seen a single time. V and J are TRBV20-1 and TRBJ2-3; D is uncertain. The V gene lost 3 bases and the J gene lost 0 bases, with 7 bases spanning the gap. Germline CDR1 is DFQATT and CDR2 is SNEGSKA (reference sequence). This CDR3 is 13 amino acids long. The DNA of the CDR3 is TGCAGTGCTAGGGCGACTAGCACAGATACGCAGTATTTT. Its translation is CSARATSTDTQYF.

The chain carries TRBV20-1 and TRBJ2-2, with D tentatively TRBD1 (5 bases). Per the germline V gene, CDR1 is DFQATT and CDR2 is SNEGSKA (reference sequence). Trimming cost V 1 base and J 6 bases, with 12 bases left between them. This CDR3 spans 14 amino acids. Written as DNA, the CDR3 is TGCAGTGCTAGAGGGAGTAGGGGCTCCGGGGAGCTGTTTTTT. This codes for CSARGSRGSGELFF.

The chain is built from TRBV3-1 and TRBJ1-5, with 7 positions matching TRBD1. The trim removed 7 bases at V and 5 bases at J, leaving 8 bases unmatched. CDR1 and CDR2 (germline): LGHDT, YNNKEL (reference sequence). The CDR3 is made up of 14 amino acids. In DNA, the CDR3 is TGTGCCAGCACCCCCCGGACAGGTCATCAGCCCCAGCATTTT. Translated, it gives CASTPRTGHQPQHF.

The CDR3 sequence: CSVEDPDRVSYNEQFF. The CDR3 bases are TGCAGCGTTGAAGATCCCGACAGGGTCTCCTACAATGAGCAGTTCTTC. The J gene is TRBJ2-1, the V gene TRBV29-1, with 7 bases aligning to TRBD1. Germline V CDR1 and CDR2: SQVTM, ANQGSEA. The CDR3 spans 16 residues. J lost 0 bases, V lost 0 bases, and 5 bases had no gene match.

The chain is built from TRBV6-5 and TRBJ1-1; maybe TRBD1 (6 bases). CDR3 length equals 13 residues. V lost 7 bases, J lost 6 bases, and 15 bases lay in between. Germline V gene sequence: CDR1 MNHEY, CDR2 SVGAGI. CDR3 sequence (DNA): TGTGCCAGCAATTCAGGGGAGGTCTCTGAAGCTTTCTTT. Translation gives CASNSGEVSEAFF.

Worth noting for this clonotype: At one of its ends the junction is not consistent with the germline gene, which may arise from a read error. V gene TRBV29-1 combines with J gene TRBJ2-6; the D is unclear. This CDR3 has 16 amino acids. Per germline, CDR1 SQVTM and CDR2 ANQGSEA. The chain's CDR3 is CSVQERTVTGANVLTF. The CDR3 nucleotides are TGCAGCGTTCAAGAACGGACGGTGACTGGGGCCAACGTCCTGACTTTC.

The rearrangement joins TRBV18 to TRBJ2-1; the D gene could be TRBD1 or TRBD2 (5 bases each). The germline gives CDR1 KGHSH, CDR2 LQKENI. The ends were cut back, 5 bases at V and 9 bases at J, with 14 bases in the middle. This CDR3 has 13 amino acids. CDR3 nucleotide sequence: TGTGCCAGCTCAACCCGGGACGCCCTTGAGCAGTTCTTC. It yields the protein CASSTRDALEQFF.

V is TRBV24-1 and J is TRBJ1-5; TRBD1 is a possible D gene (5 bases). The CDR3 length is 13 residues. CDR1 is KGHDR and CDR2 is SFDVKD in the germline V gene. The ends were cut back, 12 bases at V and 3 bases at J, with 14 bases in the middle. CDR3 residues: CAHCGTDNQPQHF. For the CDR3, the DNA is TGTGCCCACTGTGGGACGGACAATCAGCCCCAGCATTTT.

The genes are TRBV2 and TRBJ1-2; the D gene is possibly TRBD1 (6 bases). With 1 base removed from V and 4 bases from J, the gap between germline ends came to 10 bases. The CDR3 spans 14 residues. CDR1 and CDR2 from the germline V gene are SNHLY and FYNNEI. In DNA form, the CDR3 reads TGTGCCAGCAGTGAAGGGTGGGGGCCCTATGGCTACACCTTC. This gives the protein CASSEGWGPYGYTF. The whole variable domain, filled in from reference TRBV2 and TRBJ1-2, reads EPEVTQTPSHQVTQMGQEVILRCVPISNHLYFYWYRQILGQKVEFLVSFYNNEISEKSEIFDDQFSVERPDGSNFTLKIRSTKLEDSAMYFCASSEGWGPYGYTFGSGTRLTVV.

The CDR3: CASRQAGAYEQYF. The CDR3 DNA reads as TGTGCCAGCCGACAGGCTGGCGCCTACGAGCAGTACTTC. This chain connects TRBV12-3 or TRBV12-4 to TRBJ2-7; D perhaps matches TRBD1 (6 bases). This CDR3 contains 13 residues. V was pared by 8 bases and J by 2 bases, with 13 bases between.

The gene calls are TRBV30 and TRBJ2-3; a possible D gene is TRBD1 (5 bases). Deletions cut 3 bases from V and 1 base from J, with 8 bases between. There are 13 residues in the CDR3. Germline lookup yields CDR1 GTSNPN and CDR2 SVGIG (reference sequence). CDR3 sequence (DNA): TGTGCCTGGAGACAGGTGGGCACAGATACGCAGTATTTT. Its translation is CAWRQVGTDTQYF.

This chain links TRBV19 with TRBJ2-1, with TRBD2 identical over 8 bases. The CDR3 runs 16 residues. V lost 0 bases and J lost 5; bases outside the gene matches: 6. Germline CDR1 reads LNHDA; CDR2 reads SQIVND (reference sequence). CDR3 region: CASSIDGQRGNNEQFF. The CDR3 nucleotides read TGTGCCAGTAGTATAGATGGCCAGCGGGGGAACAATGAGCAGTTCTTC.

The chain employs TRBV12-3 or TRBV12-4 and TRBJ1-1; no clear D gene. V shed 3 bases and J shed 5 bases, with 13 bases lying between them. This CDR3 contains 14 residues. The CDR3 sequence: CASSFGARWTEAFF. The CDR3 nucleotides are TGTGCCAGCAGTTTTGGAGCTCGGTGGACTGAAGCTTTCTTT.

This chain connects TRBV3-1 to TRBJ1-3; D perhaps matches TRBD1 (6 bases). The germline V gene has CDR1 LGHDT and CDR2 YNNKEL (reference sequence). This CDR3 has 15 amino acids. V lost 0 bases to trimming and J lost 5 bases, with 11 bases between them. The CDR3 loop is CASSQEDSGRNTIYF. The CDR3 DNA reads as TGTGCCAGCAGCCAAGAGGACAGTGGTAGAAACACCATATATTTT.

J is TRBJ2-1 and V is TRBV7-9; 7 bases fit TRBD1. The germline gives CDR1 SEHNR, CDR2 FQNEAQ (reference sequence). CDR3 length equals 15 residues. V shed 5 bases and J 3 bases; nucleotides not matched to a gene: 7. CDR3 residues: CASSTEGAFYNEQFF. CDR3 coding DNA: TGTGCCAGCAGCACCGAGGGGGCATTCTACAATGAGCAGTTCTTC.

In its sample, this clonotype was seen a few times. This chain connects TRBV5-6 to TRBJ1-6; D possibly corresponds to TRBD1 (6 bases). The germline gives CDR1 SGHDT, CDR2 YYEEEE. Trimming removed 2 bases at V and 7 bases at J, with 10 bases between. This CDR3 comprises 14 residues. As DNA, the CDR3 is TGTGCCAGCAGCTTTGGACAGAGAAATTCACCCCTCCACTTT. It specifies CASSFGQRNSPLHF.

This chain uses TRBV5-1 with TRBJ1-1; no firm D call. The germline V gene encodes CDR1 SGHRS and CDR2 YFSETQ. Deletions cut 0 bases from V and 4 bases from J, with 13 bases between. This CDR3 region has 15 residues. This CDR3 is CASSLERARGTEAFF. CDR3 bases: TGCGCCAGCAGCTTGGAGAGGGCGCGCGGCACTGAAGCTTTCTTT.

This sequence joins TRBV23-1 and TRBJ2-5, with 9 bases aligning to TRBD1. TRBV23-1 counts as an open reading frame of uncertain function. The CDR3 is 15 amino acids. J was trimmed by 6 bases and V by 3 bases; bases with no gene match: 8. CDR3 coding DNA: TGCGCCAGCAGTCAGTACAGGGGGCCCTGGAAGACCCAGTACTTC. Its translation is CASSQYRGPWKTQYF.

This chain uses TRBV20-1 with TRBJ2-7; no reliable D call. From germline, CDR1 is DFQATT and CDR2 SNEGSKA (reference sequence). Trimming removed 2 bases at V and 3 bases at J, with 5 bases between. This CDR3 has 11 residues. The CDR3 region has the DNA TGCAGTGCTAGACCGGGCTACGAGCAGTACTTC. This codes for CSARPGYEQYF.